This entry lists 11 T cell receptor beta chains sequenced from one sample in a study of PD-1 blockade in classical Hodgkin lymphoma. Sequencing used immunoSEQ multiplex PCR; TCRdb keeps in-frame clones, though not all of them. The sample includes about 93,000 clones, more than 70% seen only once; the top ten take about 9.4%. The sample's time point: cycle 4 day 1 (C4D1), after less than seven weeks of nivolumab. Relapse was seen in all patients after autologous stem cell transplantation, and brentuximab vedotin exposure was variable. The sample in question was peripheral blood mononuclear cells (PBMCs), obtained before the fourth cycle of nivolumab. These receptors originate from a human donor with classical Hodgkin lymphoma.

The V and J genes are TRBV4-2 and TRBJ2-3; D gene uncertain. There are 16 residues in the CDR3. Germline V gene lookup returns CDR1 LGHNA and CDR2 YNFKEQ. The V gene lost 1 base and the J gene lost 1 base, with 12 bases spanning the gap. The DNA of the CDR3 is TGTGCCAGCAGCCAAGGTCAGCTAGGAGGCACAGATACGCAGTATTTT. Its translation is CASSQGQLGGTDTQYF.

The genes are TRBV28 and TRBJ2-7; TRBD1 aligns across 7 bases. V gave up 4 bases and J gave up 5 bases; unmatched junction bases: 11. The CDR3 extends over 15 amino acids. The germline CDR1 and CDR2 sequences are MDHEN and SYDVKM. CDR3 sequence reads: CASSSPGQEGDEQYF. The CDR3 DNA reads TGTGCCAGCAGTTCCCCTGGACAGGAAGGGGACGAGCAGTACTTC.

In this sample, this clone turned up once. The V call is TRBV19, the J call TRBJ2-1, with 7 bases identical to TRBD1. CDR3 size: 15 residues. V was pared by 5 bases and J by 5 bases, with 9 bases of the junction left unmatched. CDR1 and CDR2 (germline): LNHDA, SQIVND (reference sequence). The CDR3 region is CASSPHRGWDNEQFF. The CDR3 region has the DNA TGTGCCAGTAGTCCCCACAGGGGATGGGACAATGAGCAGTTCTTC.

The table lists this clone with a count of one. The CDR3 region is CSVETSGSLIGELFF. CDR3 DNA: TGCAGCGTTGAAACTAGCGGGAGCTTGATCGGGGAGCTGTTTTTT. The chain recombines TRBV29-1 with TRBJ2-2, with 11 bases identical to TRBD2. The ends lost 2 bases at V and 7 bases at J; junction bases unmatched: 6. Per the germline V gene, CDR1 is SQVTM and CDR2 is ANQGSEA. The CDR3 has 15 residues.

The genes are TRBV6-6 and TRBJ2-4, with 8 bases that match TRBD1. J was trimmed by 6 bases and V by 2 bases; bases with no gene match: 3. The CDR3 has 14 amino acids. Looked up from germline, CDR1 is MNHNY and CDR2 is SVGAGI (reference sequence). The CDR3 DNA is TGTGCCAGCAGTTACGGCCAGGGGGCAAACATTCAGTACTTC. It encodes CASSYGQGANIQYF.

The chain is built from TRBV28 and TRBJ1-5; maybe TRBD1 (5 bases). Germline V CDR1 and CDR2: MDHEN, SYDVKM. V lost 3 bases and J 2 bases, leaving 14 bases between the germline ends. The CDR3 runs 16 residues. CDR3 sequence reads: CASSFRVGAGNQPQHF. The CDR3 DNA follows: TGTGCCAGCAGTTTCAGAGTAGGGGCAGGCAATCAGCCCCAGCATTTT.

In its sample, this clone was seen a few times. The chain has TRBV10-3 and TRBJ2-1; D perhaps matches TRBD1 (5 bases). The germline CDR1 and CDR2 sequences are ENHRY and SYGVKD. V was clipped by 7 bases and J by 6 bases, with 7 bases between them. This CDR3 has 11 amino acids. The CDR3 loop is CAIKGSNEQFF. The DNA for the CDR3 is TGTGCCATCAAGGGGTCCAATGAGCAGTTCTTC.

This chain connects TRBV19 to TRBJ1-4; D is undetermined. Trimming stripped 9 bases from V and 7 bases from J, with 15 bases between. There are 13 residues in the CDR3. The germline gives CDR1 LNHDA, CDR2 SQIVND (reference sequence). The DNA of the CDR3 is TGTGCCAGCAGAAACTTTCTGGGTGAAAAACTGTTTTTT. It yields the protein CASRNFLGEKLFF.

In this sample, this clone turned up once. The chain is built from TRBV7-9 and TRBJ1-2; D may be TRBD1 (5 bases). The CDR3 is made up of 15 amino acids. The V end lost 7 bases, the J end lost 4 bases, and 19 bases lay between the germline ends. Per germline, CDR1 SEHNR and CDR2 FQNEAQ (reference sequence). CDR3 sequence reads: CASTAGRGDIYGYTF. CDR3 bases: TGTGCCAGCACCGCGGGGAGGGGCGATATCTATGGCTACACCTTC.

The chain uses TRBV28 and TRBJ1-2; D might be TRBD1 (6 bases). V lost 3 bases and J lost 2, with 19 bases in between. Germline assignment: CDR1 MDHEN and CDR2 SYDVKM. CDR3 size: 17 residues. This CDR3 is CASSFVATGIKNYGYTF. CDR3 sequence (DNA): TGTGCCAGCAGTTTTGTGGCCACAGGGATTAAGAACTATGGCTACACCTTC.

The rearrangement links TRBV11-3 to TRBJ2-2; 11 nucleotides match TRBD1. The CDR3 sequence is 17 residues long. Germline V gene lookup returns CDR1 SGHNT and CDR2 YENEEA. Trimming removed 2 bases from V and 6 bases from J; junction bases left unmatched: 8. In nucleotides, the CDR3 is TGTGCCAGCAGCTTACGGACAGGGGGCTCGAAGGCCGGGGAGCTGTTTTTT. Its protein is CASSLRTGGSKAGELFF.